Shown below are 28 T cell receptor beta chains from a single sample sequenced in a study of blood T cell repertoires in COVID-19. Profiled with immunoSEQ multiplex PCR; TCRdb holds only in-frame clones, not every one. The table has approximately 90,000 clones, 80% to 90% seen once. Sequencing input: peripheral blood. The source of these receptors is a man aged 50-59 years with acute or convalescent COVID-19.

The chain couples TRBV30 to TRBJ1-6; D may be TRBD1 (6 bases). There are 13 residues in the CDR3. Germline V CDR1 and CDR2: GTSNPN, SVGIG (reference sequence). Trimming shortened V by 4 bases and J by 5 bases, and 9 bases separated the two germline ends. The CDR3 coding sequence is TGTGCCTGGAACAGGGTCGATAATTCACCCCTCCACTTT. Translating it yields CAWNRVDNSPLHF.

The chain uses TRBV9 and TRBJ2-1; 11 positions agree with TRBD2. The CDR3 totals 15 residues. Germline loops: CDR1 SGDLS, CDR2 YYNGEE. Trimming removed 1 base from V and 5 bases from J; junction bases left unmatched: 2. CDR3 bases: TGTGCCAGCAGCGTAACTAGCGGGGGTCACAATGAGCAGTTCTTC. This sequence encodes CASSVTSGGHNEQFF.

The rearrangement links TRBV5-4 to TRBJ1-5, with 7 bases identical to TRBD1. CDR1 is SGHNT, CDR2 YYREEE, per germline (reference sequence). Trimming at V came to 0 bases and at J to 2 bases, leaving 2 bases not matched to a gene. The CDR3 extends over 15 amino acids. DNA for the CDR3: TGTGCCAGCAGCTTGGACGGGACAGGCAATCAGCCCCAGCATTTT. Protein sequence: CASSLDGTGNQPQHF.

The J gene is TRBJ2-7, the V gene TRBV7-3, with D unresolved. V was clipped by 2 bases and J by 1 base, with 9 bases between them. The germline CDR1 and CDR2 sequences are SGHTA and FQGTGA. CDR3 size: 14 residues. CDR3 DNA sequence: TGTGCCAGCAGCTTATATCAGTCATCCTACGAGCAGTACTTC. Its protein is CASSLYQSSYEQYF.

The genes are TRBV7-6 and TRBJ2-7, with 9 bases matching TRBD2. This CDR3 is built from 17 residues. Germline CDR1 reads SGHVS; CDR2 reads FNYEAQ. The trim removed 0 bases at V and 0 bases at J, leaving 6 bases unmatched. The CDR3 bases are TGTGCCAGCAGCTTAGCAGCGGGGGGTTCAAGCTCCTACGAGCAGTACTTC. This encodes CASSLAAGGSSSYEQYF.

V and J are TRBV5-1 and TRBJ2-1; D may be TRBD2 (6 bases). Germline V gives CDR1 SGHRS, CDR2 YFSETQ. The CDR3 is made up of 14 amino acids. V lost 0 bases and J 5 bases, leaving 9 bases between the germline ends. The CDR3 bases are TGCGCCAGCAGCTTGGCCGGGGGAAACAATGAGCAGTTCTTC. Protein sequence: CASSLAGGNNEQFF.

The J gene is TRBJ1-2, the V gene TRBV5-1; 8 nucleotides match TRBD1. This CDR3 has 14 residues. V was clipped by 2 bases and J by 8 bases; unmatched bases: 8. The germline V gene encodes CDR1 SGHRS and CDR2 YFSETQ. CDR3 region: CASSFSGGDWGYTF. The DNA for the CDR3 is TGCGCCAGCAGCTTTTCAGGGGGCGATTGGGGCTACACCTTC.

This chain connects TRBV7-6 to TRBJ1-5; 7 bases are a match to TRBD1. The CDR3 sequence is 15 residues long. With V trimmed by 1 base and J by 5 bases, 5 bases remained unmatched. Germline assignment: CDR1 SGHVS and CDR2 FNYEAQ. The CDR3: CASSLGQGGYQPQHF. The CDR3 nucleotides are TGTGCCAGCAGCTTAGGACAGGGAGGCTATCAGCCCCAGCATTTT.

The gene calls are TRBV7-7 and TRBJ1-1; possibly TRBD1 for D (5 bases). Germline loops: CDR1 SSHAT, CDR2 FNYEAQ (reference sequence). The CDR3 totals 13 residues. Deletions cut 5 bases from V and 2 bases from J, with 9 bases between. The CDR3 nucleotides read TGTGCCAGCAGCCGTGACAGTAACACTGAAGCTTTCTTT. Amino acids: CASSRDSNTEAFF.

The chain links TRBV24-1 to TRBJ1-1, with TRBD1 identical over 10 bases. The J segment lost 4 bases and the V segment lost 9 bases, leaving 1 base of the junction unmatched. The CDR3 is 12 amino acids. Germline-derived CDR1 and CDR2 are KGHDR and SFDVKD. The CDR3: CATRDRGTEAFF. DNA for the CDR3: TGTGCCACCCGGGACAGGGGCACTGAAGCTTTCTTT.

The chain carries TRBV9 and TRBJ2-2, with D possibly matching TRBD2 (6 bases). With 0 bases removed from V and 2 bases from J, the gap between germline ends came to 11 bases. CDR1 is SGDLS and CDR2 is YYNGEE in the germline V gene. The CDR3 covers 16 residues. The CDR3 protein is CASSVGGMTNTGELFF. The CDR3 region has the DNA TGTGCCAGCAGCGTAGGCGGGATGACAAACACCGGGGAGCTGTTTTTT.

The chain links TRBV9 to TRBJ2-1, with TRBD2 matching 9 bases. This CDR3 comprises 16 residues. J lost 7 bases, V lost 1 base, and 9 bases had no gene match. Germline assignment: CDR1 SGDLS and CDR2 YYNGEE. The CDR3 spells CASSVRAGGPGNEQFF. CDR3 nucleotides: TGTGCCAGCAGCGTAAGAGCGGGGGGCCCCGGGAATGAGCAGTTCTTC.

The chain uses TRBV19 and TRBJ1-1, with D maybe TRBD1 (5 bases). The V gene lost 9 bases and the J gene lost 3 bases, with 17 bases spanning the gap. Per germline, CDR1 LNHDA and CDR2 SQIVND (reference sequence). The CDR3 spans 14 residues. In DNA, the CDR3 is TGTGCCAGCACTTCCGACCAGGGTTACACTGAAGCTTTCTTT. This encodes CASTSDQGYTEAFF.

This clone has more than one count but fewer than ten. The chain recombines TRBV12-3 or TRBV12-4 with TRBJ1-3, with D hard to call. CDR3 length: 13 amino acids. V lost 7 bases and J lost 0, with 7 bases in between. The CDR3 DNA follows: TGTGCCAGCAAGCAGGACTCTGGAAACACCATATATTTT. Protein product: CASKQDSGNTIYF.

The DNA of the CDR3 is TGTGCCACCAGCAGAGATCTAGCGGTTCAAGAGACCCAGTACTTC. Its protein is CATSRDLAVQETQYF. The V and J genes are TRBV15 and TRBJ2-5; 7 bases line up with TRBD2. From germline, CDR1 is LNHNV and CDR2 YYDKDF (reference sequence). With 0 bases clipped from V and 2 bases from J, the junction kept 3 bases outside the gene matches. The length of the CDR3 is 15 residues.

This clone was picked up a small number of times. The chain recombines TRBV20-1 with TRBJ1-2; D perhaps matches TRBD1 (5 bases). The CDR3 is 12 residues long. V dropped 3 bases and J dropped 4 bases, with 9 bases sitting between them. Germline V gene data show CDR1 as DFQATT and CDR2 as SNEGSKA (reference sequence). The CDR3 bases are TGCAGTGCTAGTCCAGGGTCCTATGGCTACACCTTC. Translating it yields CSASPGSYGYTF.

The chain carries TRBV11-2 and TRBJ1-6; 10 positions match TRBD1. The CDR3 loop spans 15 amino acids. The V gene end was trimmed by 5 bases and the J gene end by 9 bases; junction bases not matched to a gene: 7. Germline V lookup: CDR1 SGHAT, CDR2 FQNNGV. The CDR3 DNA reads TGTGCCAGCAGCCCACCGACAGGGGGCATTTCACCCCTCCACTTT. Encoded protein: CASSPPTGGISPLHF.

The CDR3 region is CATSEQGQGINNEQFF. The DNA of the CDR3 is TGTGCCACCAGTGAGCAGGGACAGGGCATCAACAATGAGCAGTTCTTC. This rearrangement joins TRBV24-1 to TRBJ2-1; 9 nucleotides line up with TRBD1. The CDR3 is 16 residues long. The V and J ends lost 4 bases and 5 bases, in that order; junction bases with no gene match: 8. Germline V gene lookup returns CDR1 KGHDR and CDR2 SFDVKD.

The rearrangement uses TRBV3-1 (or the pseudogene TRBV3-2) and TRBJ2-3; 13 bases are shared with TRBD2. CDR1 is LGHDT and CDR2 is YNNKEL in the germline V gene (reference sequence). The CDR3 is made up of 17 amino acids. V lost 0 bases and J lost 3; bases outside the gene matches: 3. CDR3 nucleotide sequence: TGTGCCAGCAGCCAAGACACTAGCGGGGGGGTTACAGATACGCAGTATTTT. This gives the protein CASSQDTSGGVTDTQYF.

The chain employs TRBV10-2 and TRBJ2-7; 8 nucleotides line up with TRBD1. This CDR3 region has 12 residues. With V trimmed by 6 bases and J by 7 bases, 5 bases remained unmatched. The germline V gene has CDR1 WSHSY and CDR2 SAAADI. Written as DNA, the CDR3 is TGCGCCAGCAGGGACAGGGACTGGGAGCAGTACGTC. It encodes CASRDRDWEQYV.

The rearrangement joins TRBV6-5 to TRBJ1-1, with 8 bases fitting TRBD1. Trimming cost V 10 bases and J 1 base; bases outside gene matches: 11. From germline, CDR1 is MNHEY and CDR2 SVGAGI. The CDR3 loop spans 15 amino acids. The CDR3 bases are TGTGCCACCAAGATCTCACAGGGGGGGAACACTGAAGCTTTCTTT. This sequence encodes CATKISQGGNTEAFF.

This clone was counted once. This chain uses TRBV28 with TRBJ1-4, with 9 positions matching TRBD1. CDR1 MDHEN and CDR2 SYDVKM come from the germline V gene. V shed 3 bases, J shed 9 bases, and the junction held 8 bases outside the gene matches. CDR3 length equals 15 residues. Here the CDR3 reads CASSFKGTGIKKLFF. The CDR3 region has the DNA TGTGCCAGCAGTTTTAAAGGGACAGGGATTAAAAAACTGTTTTTT. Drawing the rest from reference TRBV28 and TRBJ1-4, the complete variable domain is DVKVTQSSRYLVKRTGEKVFLECVQDMDHENMFWYRQDPGLGLRLIYFSYDVKMKEKGDIPEGYSVSREKKERFSLILESASTNQTSMYLCASSFKGTGIKKLFFGSGTQLSVL.

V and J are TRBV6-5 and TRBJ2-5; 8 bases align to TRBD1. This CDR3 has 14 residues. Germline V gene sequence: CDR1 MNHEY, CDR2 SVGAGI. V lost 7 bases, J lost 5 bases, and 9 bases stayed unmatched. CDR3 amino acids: CASTPGGAGETQYF. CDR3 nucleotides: TGTGCCAGCACCCCAGGGGGCGCCGGGGAGACCCAGTACTTC.

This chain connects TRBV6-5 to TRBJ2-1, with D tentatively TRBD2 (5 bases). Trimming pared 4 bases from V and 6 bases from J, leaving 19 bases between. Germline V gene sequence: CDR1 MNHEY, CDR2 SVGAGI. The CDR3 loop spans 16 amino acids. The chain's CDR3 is CASSWVHHRGGNEQFF. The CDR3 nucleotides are TGTGCCAGCAGTTGGGTGCACCATCGGGGTGGCAATGAGCAGTTCTTC.

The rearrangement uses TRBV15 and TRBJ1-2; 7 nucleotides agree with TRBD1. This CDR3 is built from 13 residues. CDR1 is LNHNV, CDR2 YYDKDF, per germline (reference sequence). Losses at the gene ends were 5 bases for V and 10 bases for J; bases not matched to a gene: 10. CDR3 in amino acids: CATSRGTEELYTF. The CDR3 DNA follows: TGTGCCACCAGCCGCGGGACAGAAGAACTCTACACCTTC.

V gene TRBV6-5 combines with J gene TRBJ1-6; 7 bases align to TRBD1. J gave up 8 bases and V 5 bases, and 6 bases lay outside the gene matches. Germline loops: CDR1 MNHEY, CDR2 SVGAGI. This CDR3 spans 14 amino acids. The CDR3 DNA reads TGTGCCAGCAGTACGACAGGGCCCGATTCACCCCTCCACTTT. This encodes CASSTTGPDSPLHF.

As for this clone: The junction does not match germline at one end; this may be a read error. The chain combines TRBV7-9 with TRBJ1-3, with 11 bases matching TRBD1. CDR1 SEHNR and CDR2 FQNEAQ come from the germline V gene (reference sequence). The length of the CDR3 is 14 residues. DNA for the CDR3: TGTGCCAGCAGCCCGCCGGGACAGGGGGGGGATGTGCGTTTT. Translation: CASSPPGQGGDVRF.

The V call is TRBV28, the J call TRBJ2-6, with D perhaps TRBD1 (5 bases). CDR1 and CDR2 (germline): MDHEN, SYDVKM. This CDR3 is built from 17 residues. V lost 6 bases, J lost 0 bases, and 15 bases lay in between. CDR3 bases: TGTGCCAGCAGCCCCACCCAGGGAACCTCTGGGGCCAACGTCCTGACTTTC. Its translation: CASSPTQGTSGANVLTF.